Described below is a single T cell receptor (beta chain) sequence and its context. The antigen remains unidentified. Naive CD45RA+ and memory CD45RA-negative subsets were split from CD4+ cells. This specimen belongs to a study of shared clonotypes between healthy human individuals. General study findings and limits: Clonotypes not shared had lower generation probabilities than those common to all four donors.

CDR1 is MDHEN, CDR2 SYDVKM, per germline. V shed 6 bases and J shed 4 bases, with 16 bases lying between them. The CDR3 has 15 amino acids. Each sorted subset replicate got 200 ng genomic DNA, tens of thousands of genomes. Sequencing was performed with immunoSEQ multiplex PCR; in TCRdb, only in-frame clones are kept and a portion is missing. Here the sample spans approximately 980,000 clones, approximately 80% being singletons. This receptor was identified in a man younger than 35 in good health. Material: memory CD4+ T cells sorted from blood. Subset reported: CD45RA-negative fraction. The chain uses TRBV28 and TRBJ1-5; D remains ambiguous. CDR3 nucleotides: TGTGCCAGCAGCCCCCGGGTTACGGGGAATCAGCCCCAGCATTTT. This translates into CASSPRVTGNQPQHF.